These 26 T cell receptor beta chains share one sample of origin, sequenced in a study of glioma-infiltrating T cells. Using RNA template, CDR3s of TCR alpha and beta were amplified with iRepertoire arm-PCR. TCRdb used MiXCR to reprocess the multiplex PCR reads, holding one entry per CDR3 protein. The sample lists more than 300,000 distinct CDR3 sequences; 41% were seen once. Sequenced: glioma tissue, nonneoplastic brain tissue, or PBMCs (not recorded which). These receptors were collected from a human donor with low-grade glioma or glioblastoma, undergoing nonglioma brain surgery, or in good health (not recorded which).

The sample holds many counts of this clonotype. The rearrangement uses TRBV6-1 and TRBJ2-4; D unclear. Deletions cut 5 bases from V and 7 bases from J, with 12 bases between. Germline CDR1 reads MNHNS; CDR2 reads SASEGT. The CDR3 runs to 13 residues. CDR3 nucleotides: TGTGCCAGCAGTCTCGCAGACGGGAACATTCAGTACTTC. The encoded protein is CASSLADGNIQYF.

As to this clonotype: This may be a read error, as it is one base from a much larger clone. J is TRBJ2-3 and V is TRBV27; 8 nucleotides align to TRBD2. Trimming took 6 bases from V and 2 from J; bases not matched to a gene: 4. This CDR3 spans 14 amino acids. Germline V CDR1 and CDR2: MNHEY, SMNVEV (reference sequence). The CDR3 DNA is TGTGCCAGCAGCCTACTAGCGGTCACAGATACGCAGTATTTT. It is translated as CASSLLAVTDTQYF.

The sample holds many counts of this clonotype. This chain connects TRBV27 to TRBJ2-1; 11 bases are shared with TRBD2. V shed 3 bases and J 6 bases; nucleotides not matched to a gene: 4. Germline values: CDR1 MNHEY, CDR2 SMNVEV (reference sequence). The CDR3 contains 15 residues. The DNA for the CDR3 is TGTGCCAGCAGTTTTGTAGCGGGAGGGCCCAATGAGCAGTTCTTC. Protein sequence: CASSFVAGGPNEQFF.

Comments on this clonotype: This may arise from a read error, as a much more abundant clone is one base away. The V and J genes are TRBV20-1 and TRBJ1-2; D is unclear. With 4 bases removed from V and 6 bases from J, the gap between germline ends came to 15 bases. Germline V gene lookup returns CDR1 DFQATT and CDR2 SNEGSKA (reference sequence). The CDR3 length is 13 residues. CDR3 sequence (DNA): TGCAGTGCTATGCTACTGCCTCGAAATGGCTACACCTTC. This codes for CSAMLLPRNGYTF.

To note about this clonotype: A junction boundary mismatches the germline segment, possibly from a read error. The CDR3 region has the DNA TGTGCCAGCAGAAAACTGGACAGGCCCGACCTATTT. It yields the protein CASRKLDRPDLF. The gene calls are TRBV7-7 and TRBJ1-1, with 7 bases aligning to TRBD1. Germline-derived CDR1 and CDR2 are SSHAT and FNYEAQ (reference sequence). The CDR3 contains 12 residues.

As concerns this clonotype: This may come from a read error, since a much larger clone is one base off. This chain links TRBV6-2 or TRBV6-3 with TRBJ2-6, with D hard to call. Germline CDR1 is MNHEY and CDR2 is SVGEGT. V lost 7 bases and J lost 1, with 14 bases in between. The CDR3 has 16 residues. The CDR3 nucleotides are TGTGCCAGCATACCCAACCACGGTTCTGGGGCCAACGTCCTGACTTTC. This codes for CASIPNHGSGANVLTF.

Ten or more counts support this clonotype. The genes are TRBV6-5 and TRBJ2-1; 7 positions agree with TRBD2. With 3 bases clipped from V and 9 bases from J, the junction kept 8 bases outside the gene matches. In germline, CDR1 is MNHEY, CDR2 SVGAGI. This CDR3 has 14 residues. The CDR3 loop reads CASSYDGRLSEQFF. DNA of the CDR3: TGTGCCAGCAGTTATGACGGGAGGTTGAGTGAGCAGTTCTTC.

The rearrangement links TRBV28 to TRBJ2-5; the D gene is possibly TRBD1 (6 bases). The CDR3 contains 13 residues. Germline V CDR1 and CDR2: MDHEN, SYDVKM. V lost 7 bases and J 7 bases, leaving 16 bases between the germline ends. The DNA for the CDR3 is TGTGCCAGCAATTCGACAGGTCCCGGGACCCAGTACTTC. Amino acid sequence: CASNSTGPGTQYF.

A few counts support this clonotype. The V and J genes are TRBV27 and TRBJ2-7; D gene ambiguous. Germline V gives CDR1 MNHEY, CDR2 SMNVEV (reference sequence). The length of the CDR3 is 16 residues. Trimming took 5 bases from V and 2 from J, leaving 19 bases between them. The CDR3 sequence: CASSPLSFGATYEQYF. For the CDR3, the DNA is TGTGCCAGCAGTCCCCTTTCTTTCGGAGCGACCTACGAGCAGTACTTC.

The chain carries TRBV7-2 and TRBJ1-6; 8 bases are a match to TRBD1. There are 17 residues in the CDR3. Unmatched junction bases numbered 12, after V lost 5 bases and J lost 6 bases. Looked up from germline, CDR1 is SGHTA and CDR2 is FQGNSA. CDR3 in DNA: TGTGCCAGCAGCCCGAAACTCCGGGACAGGATTAATTCACCCCTCCACTTT. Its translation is CASSPKLRDRINSPLHF.

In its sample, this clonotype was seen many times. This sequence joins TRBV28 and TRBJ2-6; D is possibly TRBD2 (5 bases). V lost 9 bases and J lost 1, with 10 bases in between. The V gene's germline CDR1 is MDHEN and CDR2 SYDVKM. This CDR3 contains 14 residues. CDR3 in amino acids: CASSRGSGANVLTF. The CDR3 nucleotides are TGTGCCAGTTCCCGGGGTTCTGGGGCCAACGTCCTGACTTTC.

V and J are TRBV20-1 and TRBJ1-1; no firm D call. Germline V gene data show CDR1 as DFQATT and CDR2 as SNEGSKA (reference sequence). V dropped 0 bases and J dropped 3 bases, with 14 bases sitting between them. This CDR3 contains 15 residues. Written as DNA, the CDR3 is TGCAGTGCTAGAGATCAGCAAGGAGTAGACACTGAAGCTTTCTTT. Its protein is CSARDQQGVDTEAFF.

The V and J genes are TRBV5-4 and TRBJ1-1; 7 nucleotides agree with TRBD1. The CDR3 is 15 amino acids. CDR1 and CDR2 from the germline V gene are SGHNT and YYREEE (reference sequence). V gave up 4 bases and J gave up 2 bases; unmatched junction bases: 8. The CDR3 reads CASSTRTGHNTEAFF. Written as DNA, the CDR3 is TGTGCCAGCAGCACCCGGACAGGACACAACACTGAAGCTTTCTTT.

Here the CDR3 reads CASSFVDTGEQFF. DNA for the CDR3: TGTGCCAGCAGCTTTGTTGACACAGGGGAACAGTTCTTC. The chain couples TRBV7-2 to TRBJ2-1, with TRBD1 matching over 7 bases. The germline V gene has CDR1 SGHTA and CDR2 FQGNSA. The V segment lost 3 bases and the J segment 13 bases; nucleotides outside the gene matches: 9. CDR3 length equals 13 residues.

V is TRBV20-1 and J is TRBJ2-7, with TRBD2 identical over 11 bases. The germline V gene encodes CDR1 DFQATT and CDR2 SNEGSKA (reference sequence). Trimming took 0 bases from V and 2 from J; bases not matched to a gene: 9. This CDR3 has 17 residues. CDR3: CSARDWGVAGGTYEQYF. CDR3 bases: TGCAGTGCTAGAGATTGGGGGGTAGCGGGAGGGACCTACGAGCAGTACTTC.

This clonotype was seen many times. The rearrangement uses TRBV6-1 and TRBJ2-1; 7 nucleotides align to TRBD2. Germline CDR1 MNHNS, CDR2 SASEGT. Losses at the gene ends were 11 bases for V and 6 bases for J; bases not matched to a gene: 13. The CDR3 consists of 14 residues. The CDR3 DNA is TGTGCCGGGGCTTATGGCGGGAGAACCAATGAGCAGTTCTTC. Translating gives CAGAYGGRTNEQFF.

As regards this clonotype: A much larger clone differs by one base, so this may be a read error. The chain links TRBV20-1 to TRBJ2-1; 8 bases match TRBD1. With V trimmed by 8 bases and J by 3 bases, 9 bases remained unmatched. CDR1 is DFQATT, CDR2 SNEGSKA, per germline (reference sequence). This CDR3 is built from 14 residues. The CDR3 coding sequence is TGCAGTTCCCCGGGACAGGTTATCTACAATGAGCAGTTCTTC. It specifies CSSPGQVIYNEQFF.

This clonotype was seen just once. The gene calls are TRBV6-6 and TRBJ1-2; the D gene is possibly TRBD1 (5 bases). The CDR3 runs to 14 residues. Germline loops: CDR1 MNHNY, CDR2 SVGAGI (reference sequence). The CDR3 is CSSSNPYRGGGYTF. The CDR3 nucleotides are TGTTCTAGCAGTAACCCATATCGGGGCGGTGGCTACACCTTC.

The CDR3 reads CASSAGRGHNEQFF. CDR3 DNA sequence: TGTGCCAGCAGTGCGGGGAGAGGACACAATGAGCAGTTCTTC. J is TRBJ2-1 and V is TRBV25-1; TRBD2 might be the D (5 bases). V gave up 4 bases and J gave up 5 bases, with 12 bases separating them. Germline assignment: CDR1 MGHDK and CDR2 SYGVNS. The CDR3 totals 14 residues. The full variable domain, with the rest looked up from reference TRBV25-1 and TRBJ2-1, is EADIYQTPRYLVIGTGKKITLECSQTMGHDKMYWYQQDPGMELHLIHYSYGVNSTEKGDLSSESTVSRIRTEHFPLTLESARPSHTSQYLCASSAGRGHNEQFFGPGTRLTVL.

CDR3 nucleotides: TGTGCCAGCAGACGTACTTGGGGTGAAGCTTTCTTT. Amino acids: CASRRTWGEAFF. This chain connects TRBV27 to TRBJ1-1; D is unclear. The V end lost 6 bases, the J end lost 7 bases, and 12 bases lay between the germline ends. Per the germline V gene, CDR1 is MNHEY and CDR2 is SMNVEV (reference sequence). CDR3 length: 12 amino acids.

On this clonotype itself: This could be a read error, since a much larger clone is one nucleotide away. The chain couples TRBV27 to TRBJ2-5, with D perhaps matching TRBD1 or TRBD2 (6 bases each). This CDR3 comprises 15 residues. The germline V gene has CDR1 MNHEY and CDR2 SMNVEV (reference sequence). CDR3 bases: TGTGCCAGCAGTCCCCTGGGGGGCGTACAAGAGGCCCAGTACTTC. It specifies CASSPLGGVQEAQYF.

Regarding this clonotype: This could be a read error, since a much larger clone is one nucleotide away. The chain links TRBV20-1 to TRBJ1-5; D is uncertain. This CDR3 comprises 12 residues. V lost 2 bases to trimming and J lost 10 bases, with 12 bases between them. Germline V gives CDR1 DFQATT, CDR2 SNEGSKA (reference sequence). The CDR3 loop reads CSARPTGHPQHF. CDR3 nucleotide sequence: TGCAGTGCTAGACCAACCGGTCATCCCCAGCATTTT.

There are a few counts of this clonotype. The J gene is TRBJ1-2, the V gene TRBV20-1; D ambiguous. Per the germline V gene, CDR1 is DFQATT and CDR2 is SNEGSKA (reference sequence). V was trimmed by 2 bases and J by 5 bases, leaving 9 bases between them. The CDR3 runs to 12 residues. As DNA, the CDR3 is TGCAGTGCTAGATGGCCGCTGTATGGCTACACCTTC. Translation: CSARWPLYGYTF.

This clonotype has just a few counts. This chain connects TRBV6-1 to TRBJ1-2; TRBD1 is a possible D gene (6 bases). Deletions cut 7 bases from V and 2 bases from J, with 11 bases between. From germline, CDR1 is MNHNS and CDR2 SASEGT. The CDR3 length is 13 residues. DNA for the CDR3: TGTGCCAGCACCGACAGGACGAACTATGGCTACACCTTC. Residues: CASTDRTNYGYTF.

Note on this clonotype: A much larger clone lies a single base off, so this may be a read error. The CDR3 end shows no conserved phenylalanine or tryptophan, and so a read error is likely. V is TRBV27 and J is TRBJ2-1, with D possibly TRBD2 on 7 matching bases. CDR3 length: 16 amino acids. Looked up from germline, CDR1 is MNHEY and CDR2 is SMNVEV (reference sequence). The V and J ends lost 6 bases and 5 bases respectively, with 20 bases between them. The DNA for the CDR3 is TGTGCCAGCAGAAATTGGGGGGGCTCTTGGAACAATGAGCAGTTCTTG. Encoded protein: CASRNWGGSWNNEQFL.

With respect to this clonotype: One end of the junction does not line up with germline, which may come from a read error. The CDR3 reads CRASEVRSWVSNQPQHF. The CDR3 DNA reads TGCAGAGCTAGCGAGGTTCGGTCGTGGGTTAGCAATCAGCCCCAGCATTTT. The rearrangement uses TRBV20-1 and TRBJ1-5; D ambiguous. The CDR3 totals 17 residues. The germline V gene has CDR1 DFQATT and CDR2 SNEGSKA (reference sequence).